Listed below are T cell receptor beta chains from one sample, sequenced in a study of shared clonotypes between healthy human individuals. Clones were read by immunoSEQ multiplex PCR, and TCRdb kept only the in-frame ones, dropping some. The sample has 850,000 to 1,200,000 clones, around 76% seen once. What was sequenced was memory CD4+ T cells sorted from blood. The receptors shown here come from a man aged 18 to 35 in good health. Each CDR3 is given with its conserved first and last residue. The D gene is left open where the match is weak. Clone size is given for some rows only: seen once, a few or many times, or a class if the clone is expanded.

clone size: NA; J gene: TRBJ2-7; V gene: TRBV4-2; D gene: TRBD2; CDR3 DNA: TGTGCCAGCAGCCAGAATAGCGGGGGCTCCTACGAGCAGTACTTC; CDR3 protein: CASSQNSGGSYEQYF
clone size: NA; J gene: TRBJ2-7; V gene: TRBV4-1; D gene: NA; CDR3 DNA: TGCGCCAGCAGCCAAGGGGGCGGGAACACCTACGAGCAGTACTTC; CDR3 protein: CASSQGGGNTYEQYF
clone size: few; J gene: TRBJ2-5; V gene: TRBV7-2; D gene: TRBD2; CDR3 DNA: TGTGCCAGCAGCTTGGGGCCCAGCGGGGGGGCATCGAAGACCCAGTACTTC; CDR3 protein: CASSLGPSGGASKTQYF
clone size: NA; J gene: TRBJ2-7; V gene: TRBV18; D gene: TRBD2; CDR3 DNA: TGTGCCAGCTCCTCAACCCAAGCGGGAGATTCCTACGAGCAGTACTTC; CDR3 protein: CASSSTQAGDSYEQYF
clone size: NA; J gene: TRBJ2-2; V gene: TRBV2; D gene: NA; CDR3 DNA: TGTGCCAGCAGTGCTGTAGCGAACACCGGGGAGCTGTTTTTT; CDR3 protein: CASSAVANTGELFF
clone size: NA; J gene: TRBJ1-3; V gene: TRBV6-5; D gene: NA; CDR3 DNA: TGTGCCAGCAGTTCCGCGGCGTCGAGCTCTGGAAACACCATATATTTT; CDR3 protein: CASSSAASSSGNTIYF
clone size: NA; J gene: TRBJ2-7; V gene: TRBV25-1; D gene: NA; CDR3 DNA: TGTGCCAGCAGTGCGGTAAAAGGGAACCTCTACGAGCAGTACTTC; CDR3 protein: CASSAVKGNLYEQYF
clone size: once; J gene: TRBJ2-3; V gene: TRBV5-6; D gene: TRBD2; CDR3 DNA: TGTGCCAGCAGCTTGTTCGGGCTAGCGGGGGTTTTAGATACGCAGTATTTT; CDR3 protein: CASSLFGLAGVLDTQYF
clone size: NA; J gene: TRBJ2-7; V gene: TRBV10-1; D gene: NA; CDR3 DNA: TGCGCCAGCAGTGAGTCCCGCCAGGGGCCGGGGGAGCAGTACTTC; CDR3 protein: CASSESRQGPGEQYF
clone size: NA; J gene: TRBJ1-2; V gene: TRBV7-6; D gene: NA; CDR3 DNA: TGTGCCAGCAGCTTAGGAGAGGGGCCCTGGTCCCCAGACTATGGCTACACCTTC; CDR3 protein: CASSLGEGPWSPDYGYTF
clone size: NA; J gene: TRBJ1-1; V gene: TRBV28; D gene: NA; CDR3 DNA: TGTGCCAGCAGTTTACGGGGACGGGGGCGAACTGAAGCTTTCTTT; CDR3 protein: CASSLRGRGRTEAFF
clone size: NA; J gene: TRBJ2-3; V gene: TRBV4-1; D gene: TRBD1; CDR3 DNA: TGCGCCAGCAGCCACGGGACAGGGGGCGATCGGACAGATACGCAGTATTTT; CDR3 protein: CASSHGTGGDRTDTQYF
clone size: NA; J gene: TRBJ2-5; V gene: TRBV30; D gene: NA; CDR3 DNA: TGTGCCTGGAGTGGGTTGAGGTCTGATAAGTACTTC; CDR3 protein: CAWSGLRSDKYF
clone size: NA; J gene: TRBJ1-4; V gene: TRBV15; D gene: NA; CDR3 DNA: TGTGCCACCAGCAGAGATCGAGAGGTCAATGAAAAACTGTTTTTT; CDR3 protein: CATSRDREVNEKLFF
clone size: NA; J gene: TRBJ2-6; V gene: TRBV2; D gene: TRBD1; CDR3 DNA: TGTGCCAGCAGTGGGACTGGGACAGGGTCTGGGGCCAACGTCCTGACTTTC; CDR3 protein: CASSGTGTGSGANVLTF
clone size: NA; J gene: TRBJ2-3; V gene: TRBV9; D gene: TRBD2; CDR3 DNA: TGTGCCAGCAGCGTAACCGGGACTAGCGGGAGGAGGACAGATACGCAGTATTTT; CDR3 protein: CASSVTGTSGRRTDTQYF
clone size: NA; J gene: TRBJ2-2; V gene: TRBV5-6; D gene: NA; CDR3 DNA: TGTGCCAGCAGCTTGGCCTTTAGGGGATGGGACTCCGGGGAGCTGTTTTTT; CDR3 protein: CASSLAFRGWDSGELFF
clone size: NA; J gene: TRBJ2-3; V gene: TRBV4-3; D gene: NA; CDR3 DNA: TGCGCCAGCAGCCAAGATTCACTGTCCGCGAAGGGGACAGATACGCAGTATTTT; CDR3 protein: CASSQDSLSAKGTDTQYF
clone size: once; J gene: TRBJ1-3; V gene: TRBV5-4; D gene: NA; CDR3 DNA: TGTGCCAGCAGCTTGGCCCGGGTTTACTCTGGAAACACCATATATTTT; CDR3 protein: CASSLARVYSGNTIYF
clone size: NA; J gene: TRBJ2-3; V gene: TRBV15; D gene: NA; CDR3 DNA: TGTGCCACCAGCAGTGGGGGGAGCCTCACAGATACGCAGTATTTT; CDR3 protein: CATSSGGSLTDTQYF
clone size: NA; J gene: TRBJ2-1; V gene: TRBV5-1; D gene: NA; CDR3 DNA: TGCGCCAGCAGCTTGGAAGTAGCAGGAAATGAGCAGTTCTTC; CDR3 protein: CASSLEVAGNEQFF
clone size: NA; J gene: TRBJ2-7; V gene: TRBV30; D gene: NA; CDR3 DNA: TGTGCCTGGAGGGCTAGCGCCTCCTACGAGCAGTACTTC; CDR3 protein: CAWRASASYEQYF
clone size: NA; J gene: TRBJ2-5; V gene: TRBV19; D gene: NA; CDR3 DNA: TGTGCCAGTAGTAGGGCATTTGTTGGGGCTCAAGAGACCCAGTACTTC; CDR3 protein: CASSRAFVGAQETQYF
clone size: few; J gene: TRBJ2-5; V gene: TRBV6-5; D gene: NA; CDR3 DNA: TGTGCCAGCAGCTCCGACAAGAGCTGGGAGACCCAGTACTTC; CDR3 protein: CASSSDKSWETQYF
clone size: NA; J gene: TRBJ2-6; V gene: TRBV7-2; D gene: NA; CDR3 DNA: TGTGCCAGCAGCCTAAGCTCTGGGGCCAACGTCCTGACTTTC; CDR3 protein: CASSLSSGANVLTF
clone size: NA; J gene: TRBJ1-6; V gene: TRBV5-1; D gene: NA; CDR3 DNA: TGCGCCAGCAGAGAGGGACGGGTGGATTCACCCCTCCACTTT; CDR3 protein: CASREGRVDSPLHF
clone size: NA; J gene: TRBJ1-4; V gene: TRBV4-3; D gene: NA; CDR3 DNA: TGCGCCAGCAGCCACCAGAGAGGAACTAATGAAAAACTGTTTTTT; CDR3 protein: CASSHQRGTNEKLFF
clone size: NA; J gene: TRBJ1-4; V gene: TRBV18; D gene: NA; CDR3 DNA: TGTGCCAGCTCACCACGTGGCCGGGAGGATGAAAAACTGTTTTTT; CDR3 protein: CASSPRGREDEKLFF
clone size: NA; J gene: TRBJ1-6; V gene: TRBV11-2; D gene: NA; CDR3 DNA: TGTGCCAGCAGCTTACAGGTTAATAATTCACCCCTCCACTTT; CDR3 protein: CASSLQVNNSPLHF
clone size: many; J gene: TRBJ2-7; V gene: TRBV9; D gene: NA; CDR3 DNA: TGTGCCAGCAGCGTCACGGACAGCACCTACGAGCAGTACTTC; CDR3 protein: CASSVTDSTYEQYF
clone size: NA; J gene: TRBJ2-3; V gene: TRBV5-1; D gene: TRBD1; CDR3 DNA: TGCGCCAGCAGCCCGTCGACAGGGGCTAGCACAGATACGCAGTATTTT; CDR3 protein: CASSPSTGASTDTQYF
clone size: few; J gene: TRBJ1-1; V gene: TRBV6-1; D gene: TRBD1; CDR3 DNA: TGTGCCAGCAGGGAAACAGGGGCGAACACTGAAGCTTTCTTT; CDR3 protein: CASRETGANTEAFF
clone size: few; J gene: TRBJ1-5; V gene: TRBV5-4; D gene: NA; CDR3 DNA: TGTGCCAGCAGCTTGGACAGGGATCAGCCCCAGCATTTT; CDR3 protein: CASSLDRDQPQHF
clone size: NA; J gene: TRBJ1-3; V gene: TRBV11-2; D gene: NA; CDR3 DNA: TGTGCCAGCAGCGAGAGAGGGTTCCCAGGAAACACCATATATTTT; CDR3 protein: CASSERGFPGNTIYF
clone size: NA; J gene: TRBJ1-5; V gene: TRBV25-1; D gene: TRBD1; CDR3 DNA: TGTGCCAGCAGTGTGACAGGGGACAATCAGCCCCAGCATTTT; CDR3 protein: CASSVTGDNQPQHF
clone size: few; J gene: TRBJ1-5; V gene: TRBV7-8; D gene: TRBD1; CDR3 DNA: TGTGCCAGCACGGAACAGGGGGGAGGGTTTAATCAGCCCCAGCATTTT; CDR3 protein: CASTEQGGGFNQPQHF
clone size: NA; J gene: TRBJ2-1; V gene: TRBV7-3; D gene: NA; CDR3 DNA: TGTGCCAGCAGCTTAAGGGCCGTTGATGAGCAGTTCTTC; CDR3 protein: CASSLRAVDEQFF
clone size: NA; J gene: TRBJ2-1; V gene: TRBV2; D gene: TRBD2; CDR3 DNA: TGTGCCAGCGGGTATAGCGGGATTGAGCAGTTCTTC; CDR3 protein: CASGYSGIEQFF
clone size: few; J gene: TRBJ1-1; V gene: TRBV9; D gene: NA; CDR3 DNA: TGTGCCAGCAGTGAGACGGGCATGAACACTGAAGCTTTCTTT; CDR3 protein: CASSETGMNTEAFF
clone size: NA; J gene: TRBJ2-3; V gene: TRBV19; D gene: TRBD1; CDR3 DNA: TGTGCCAGTAGTATATCCGGGACAGGCACAGATACGCAGTATTTT; CDR3 protein: CASSISGTGTDTQYF
clone size: NA; J gene: TRBJ2-1; V gene: TRBV28; D gene: NA; CDR3 DNA: TGTGCCAGCAGTTTATTCGATGAGCAGTTCTTC; CDR3 protein: CASSLFDEQFF